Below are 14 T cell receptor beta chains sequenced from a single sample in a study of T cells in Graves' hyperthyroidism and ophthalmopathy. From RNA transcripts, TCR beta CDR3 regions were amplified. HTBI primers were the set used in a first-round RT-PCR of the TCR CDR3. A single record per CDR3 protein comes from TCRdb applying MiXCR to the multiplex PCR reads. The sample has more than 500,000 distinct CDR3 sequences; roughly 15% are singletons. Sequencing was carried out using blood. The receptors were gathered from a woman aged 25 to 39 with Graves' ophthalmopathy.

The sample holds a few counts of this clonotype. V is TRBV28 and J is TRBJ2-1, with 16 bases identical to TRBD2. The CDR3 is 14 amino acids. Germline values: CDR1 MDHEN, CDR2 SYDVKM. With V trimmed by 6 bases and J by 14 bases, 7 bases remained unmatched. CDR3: CASSSEGLAGGEFF. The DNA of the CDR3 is TGTGCCAGCAGCTCAGAGGGACTAGCGGGAGGGGAGTTCTTC. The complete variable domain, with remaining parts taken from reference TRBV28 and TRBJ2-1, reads DVKVTQSSRYLVKRTGEKVFLECVQDMDHENMFWYRQDPGLGLRLIYFSYDVKMKEKGDIPEGYSVSREKKERFSLILESASTNQTSMYLCASSSEGLAGGEFFGPGTRLTVL.

The CDR3 here is CASSPRTFLSNQPQHF. The CDR3 region has the DNA TGCGCCAGCAGCCCCCGGACATTCCTCAGCAATCAGCCCCAGCATTTT. The V call is TRBV4-1, the J call TRBJ1-5; a possible D gene is TRBD1 (5 bases). The V end lost 4 bases, the J end lost 1 base, and 14 bases lay between the germline ends. This CDR3 has 16 amino acids. Germline V CDR1 and CDR2: MGHRA, YSYEKL.

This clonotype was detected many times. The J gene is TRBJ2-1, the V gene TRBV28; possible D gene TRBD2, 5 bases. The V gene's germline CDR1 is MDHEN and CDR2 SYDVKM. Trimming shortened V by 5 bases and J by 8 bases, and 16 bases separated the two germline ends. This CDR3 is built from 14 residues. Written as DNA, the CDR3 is TGTGCCAGCAGTGCATCACCAACTAGTCATGAGCAGTTCTTC. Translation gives CASSASPTSHEQFF. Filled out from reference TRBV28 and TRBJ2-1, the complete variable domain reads DVKVTQSSRYLVKRTGEKVFLECVQDMDHENMFWYRQDPGLGLRLIYFSYDVKMKEKGDIPEGYSVSREKKERFSLILESASTNQTSMYLCASSASPTSHEQFFGPGTRLTVL.

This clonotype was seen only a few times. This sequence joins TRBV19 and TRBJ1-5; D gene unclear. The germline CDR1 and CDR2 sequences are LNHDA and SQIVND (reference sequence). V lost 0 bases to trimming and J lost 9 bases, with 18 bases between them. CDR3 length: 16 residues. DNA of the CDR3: TGTGCCAGTAGTATAGATGCGGGCGGGAGCCCGTGGCCCCAGCATTTT. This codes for CASSIDAGGSPWPQHF.

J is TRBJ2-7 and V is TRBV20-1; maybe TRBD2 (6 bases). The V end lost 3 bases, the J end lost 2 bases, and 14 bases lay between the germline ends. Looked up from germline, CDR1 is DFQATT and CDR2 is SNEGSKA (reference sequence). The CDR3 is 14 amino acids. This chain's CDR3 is CSARGRDFAYEQYF. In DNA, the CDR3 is TGCAGTGCTAGGGGGCGGGATTTTGCCTACGAGCAGTACTTC.

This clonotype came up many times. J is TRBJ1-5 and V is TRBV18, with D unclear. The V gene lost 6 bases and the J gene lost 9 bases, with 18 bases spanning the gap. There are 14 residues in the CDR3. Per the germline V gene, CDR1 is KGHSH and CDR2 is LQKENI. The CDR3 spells CASSLAKAQGPQHF. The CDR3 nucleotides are TGTGCCAGCTCCCTAGCTAAGGCCCAAGGGCCCCAGCATTTT.

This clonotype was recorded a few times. DNA of the CDR3: TGTGCCACCAGGTCGGAGGAGGGCTCCACTGAAGCTTTCTTT. It specifies CATRSEEGSTEAFF. The chain joins TRBV24-1 to TRBJ1-1, with D unclear. Trimming took off 7 bases at V and 4 bases at J, with 15 bases between the two ends. The CDR3 sequence is 14 residues long. Germline V CDR1 and CDR2: KGHDR, SFDVKD.

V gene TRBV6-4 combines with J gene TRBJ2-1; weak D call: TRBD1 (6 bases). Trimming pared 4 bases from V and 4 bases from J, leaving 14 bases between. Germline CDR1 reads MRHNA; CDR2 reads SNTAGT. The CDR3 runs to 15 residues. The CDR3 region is CASSAGDGQYNEQFF. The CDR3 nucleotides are TGTGCCAGCAGTGCAGGAGACGGACAGTACAATGAGCAGTTCTTC.

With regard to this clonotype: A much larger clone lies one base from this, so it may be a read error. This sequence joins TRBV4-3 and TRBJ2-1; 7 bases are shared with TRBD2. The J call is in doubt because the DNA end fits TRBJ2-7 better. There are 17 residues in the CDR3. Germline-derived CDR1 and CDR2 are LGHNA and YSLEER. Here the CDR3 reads CASSQERREWSYNEQYF. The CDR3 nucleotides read TGCGCCAGCAGCCAAGAGAGGCGGGAGTGGTCCTACAATGAGCAGTACTTC.

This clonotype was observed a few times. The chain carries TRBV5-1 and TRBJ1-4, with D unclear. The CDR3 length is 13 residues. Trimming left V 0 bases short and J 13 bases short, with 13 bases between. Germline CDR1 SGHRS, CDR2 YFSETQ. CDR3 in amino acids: CASSLGVNQRLFF. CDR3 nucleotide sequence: TGCGCCAGCAGCTTGGGGGTAAACCAGCGACTGTTTTTT.

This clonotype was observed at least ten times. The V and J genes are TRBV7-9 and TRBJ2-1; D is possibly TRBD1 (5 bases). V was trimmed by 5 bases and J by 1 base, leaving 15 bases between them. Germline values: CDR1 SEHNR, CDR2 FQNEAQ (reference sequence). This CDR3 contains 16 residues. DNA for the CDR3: TGTGCCAGCAGCACCTTTAAAGGGGCTTCCTACAATGAGCAGTTCTTC. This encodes CASSTFKGASYNEQFF.

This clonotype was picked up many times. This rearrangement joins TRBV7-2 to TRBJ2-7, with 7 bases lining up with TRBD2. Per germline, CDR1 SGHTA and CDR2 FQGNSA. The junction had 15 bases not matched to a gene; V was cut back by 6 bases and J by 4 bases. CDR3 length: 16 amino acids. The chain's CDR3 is CASREWRGSNGYEQYF. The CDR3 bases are TGTGCCAGCAGAGAGTGGCGGGGGAGCAATGGATACGAGCAGTACTTC.

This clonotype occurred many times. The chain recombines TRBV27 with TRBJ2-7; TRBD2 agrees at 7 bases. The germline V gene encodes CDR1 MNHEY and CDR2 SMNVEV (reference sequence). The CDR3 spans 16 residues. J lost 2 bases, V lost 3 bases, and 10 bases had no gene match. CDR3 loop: CASSFRLATNPYEQYF. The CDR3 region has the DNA TGTGCCAGCAGTTTCAGACTAGCAACAAACCCCTACGAGCAGTACTTC.

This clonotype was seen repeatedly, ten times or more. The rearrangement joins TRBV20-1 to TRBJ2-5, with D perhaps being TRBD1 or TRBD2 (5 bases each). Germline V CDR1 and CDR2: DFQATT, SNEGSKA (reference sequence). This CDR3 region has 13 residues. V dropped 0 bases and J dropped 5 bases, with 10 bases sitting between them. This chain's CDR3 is CSAREGRLETQYF. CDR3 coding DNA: TGCAGTGCTAGAGAGGGACGGCTGGAGACCCAGTACTTC.